This T cell receptor (beta chain) was identified during a study of blood T cell repertoires in COVID-19. Study background: Samples representing acute and convalescent COVID-19 were sourced from the United States, Italy and Spain. T cells, B-cell-depleted T cells, or PBMCs provided the cDNA or gDNA that served as material.

CDR1 SGHAT and CDR2 FQDESV come from the germline V gene (reference sequence). The CDR3 has 16 amino acids. V lost 5 bases and J lost 2, with 16 bases in between. Authors' processing steps: Amplification of reference gene primers was used by the study to estimate nucleated cell counts. Assay: immunoSEQ multiplex PCR; the TCRdb copy retains only in-frame clones and omits some. That table supplies the V and J calls and clone size; D and trimming were determined from the DNA. The sample consists of 20,000 to 25,000 clones, 84% of them appearing once. What was sequenced was peripheral blood. This sequence originates from a middle-aged man with acute or convalescent COVID-19. The chain combines TRBV11-1 with TRBJ2-1; possibly TRBD1 for D (6 bases). CDR3 bases: TGTGCCAGCAGCCCAAGGACAGCGTGGCCCTACAATGAGCAGTTCTTC. This encodes CASSPRTAWPYNEQFF.